A single sample is the source of the 10 T cell receptor beta chains below, sequenced in a study of cytomegalovirus exposure and HLA in healthy donors. This PCR relied on a set of 60 Vbeta primers and 13 Jbeta primers. Clones were sequenced by immunoSEQ multiplex PCR, and TCRdb holds only the in-frame ones, with some missing. The sample holds about 200,000 clones, approximately 78% seen once. Sequenced input: PBMCs. These receptor sequences come from a middle-aged woman in good health and CMV-seronegative.

The chain combines TRBV6-5 with TRBJ1-1; TRBD1 might be the D (5 bases). Trimming took 6 bases from V and 5 from J, leaving 13 bases between them. In germline, CDR1 is MNHEY, CDR2 SVGAGI. This CDR3 comprises 13 residues. CDR3 in amino acids: CASRPTRETEAFF. CDR3 sequence (DNA): TGTGCCAGCAGGCCAACCAGGGAAACTGAAGCTTTCTTT.

There are a few counts of this clone. The rearrangement uses TRBV5-4 and TRBJ1-1, with no clear D. The CDR3 contains 13 residues. The V gene's germline CDR1 is SGHNT and CDR2 YYREEE (reference sequence). V dropped 4 bases and J dropped 0 bases, with 7 bases sitting between them. The chain's CDR3 is CASSEQVNTEAFF. In DNA, the CDR3 is TGTGCCAGCAGCGAGCAGGTGAACACTGAAGCTTTCTTT.

This chain connects TRBV6-5 to TRBJ1-2; TRBD1 agrees at 10 bases. Germline V gene data show CDR1 as MNHEY and CDR2 as SVGAGI. After removal of 0 bases from V and 7 bases from J, the junction contained 5 bases not matched to a gene. The CDR3 consists of 15 residues. The CDR3 region has the DNA TGTGCCAGCAGTTACTCTTCGACAGGGGGCATTGGCTACACCTTC. Translated, it gives CASSYSSTGGIGYTF.

This clone has a single count. The V and J genes are TRBV12-5 and TRBJ2-5, with a tentative D call TRBD1 (5 bases). This CDR3 contains 15 residues. Germline lookup yields CDR1 LGHNT and CDR2 FRNRAP. The V gene lost 1 base and the J gene lost 1 base, with 10 bases spanning the gap. Written as DNA, the CDR3 is TGTGCTAGTGGTTTGGGGTGGACATCCCAAGAGACCCAGTACTTC. Amino acid sequence: CASGLGWTSQETQYF.

V usage is TRBV6-5 and J usage is TRBJ2-7, with D possibly matching TRBD1 (8 bases). This CDR3 region has 14 residues. Germline CDR1 is MNHEY and CDR2 is SVGAGI. Trimming shortened V by 5 bases and J by 4 bases, and 15 bases separated the two germline ends. The CDR3, as DNA: TGTGCCAGCAGTCCTGGACAGGGAGGGTACGAGCAGTACTTC. The encoded protein is CASSPGQGGYEQYF.

The chain combines TRBV2 with TRBJ2-3, with 7 bases fitting TRBD1. The trim removed 3 bases at V and 4 bases at J, leaving 7 bases unmatched. The CDR3 totals 15 residues. Germline CDR1 is SNHLY and CDR2 is FYNNEI. The CDR3 spells CASSDGQVRSDTQYF. In nucleotides, the CDR3 is TGTGCCAGCAGTGACGGACAGGTTCGATCAGATACGCAGTATTTT. Variable domain in full (rest from reference TRBV2 and TRBJ2-3): EPEVTQTPSHQVTQMGQEVILRCVPISNHLYFYWYRQILGQKVEFLVSFYNNEISEKSEIFDDQFSVERPDGSNFTLKIRSTKLEDSAMYFCASSDGQVRSDTQYFGPGTRLTVL.

The CDR3 region is CASSPGLGRVVTDTQYF. The CDR3 coding sequence is TGTGCCAGCAGCCCGGGACTGGGGCGGGTCGTCACAGATACGCAGTATTTT. This chain joins TRBV9 and TRBJ2-3; TRBD2 might be the D (6 bases). V lost 4 bases and J 2 bases, leaving 20 bases between the germline ends. CDR3 size: 17 residues. Germline V gives CDR1 SGDLS, CDR2 YYNGEE.

This chain connects TRBV28 to TRBJ1-2; TRBD1 agrees at 9 bases. CDR1 is MDHEN, CDR2 SYDVKM, per germline. The CDR3 length is 15 residues. Germline trimming cut 5 bases from V and 2 bases from J; bases unmatched to any gene: 6. The CDR3 is CASSGTGGLNYGYTF. The CDR3 DNA sequence: TGTGCCAGCAGTGGAACAGGGGGCCTCAACTATGGCTACACCTTC.

The CDR3 region has the DNA TGTGCCAGCAGTGGGGGTCGGCAGGGGACCCAGTACTTC. This encodes CASSGGRQGTQYF. The V and J genes are TRBV2 and TRBJ2-5; D may be TRBD1 (5 bases). The V end was cut by 4 bases, the J end by 7 bases, with 13 bases between. The CDR3 extends over 13 amino acids. Germline assignment: CDR1 SNHLY and CDR2 FYNNEI.

This chain connects TRBV29-1 to TRBJ2-2; tentative D call: TRBD2 (7 bases). CDR3 length: 15 residues. Trimming removed 7 bases from V and 4 bases from J, with 19 bases in between. The V gene's germline CDR1 is SQVTM and CDR2 ANQGSEA. As DNA, the CDR3 is TGCAGCGCCCTCGGTCCGGGGGGCGGCACCGGGGAGCTGTTTTTT. This sequence encodes CSALGPGGGTGELFF.